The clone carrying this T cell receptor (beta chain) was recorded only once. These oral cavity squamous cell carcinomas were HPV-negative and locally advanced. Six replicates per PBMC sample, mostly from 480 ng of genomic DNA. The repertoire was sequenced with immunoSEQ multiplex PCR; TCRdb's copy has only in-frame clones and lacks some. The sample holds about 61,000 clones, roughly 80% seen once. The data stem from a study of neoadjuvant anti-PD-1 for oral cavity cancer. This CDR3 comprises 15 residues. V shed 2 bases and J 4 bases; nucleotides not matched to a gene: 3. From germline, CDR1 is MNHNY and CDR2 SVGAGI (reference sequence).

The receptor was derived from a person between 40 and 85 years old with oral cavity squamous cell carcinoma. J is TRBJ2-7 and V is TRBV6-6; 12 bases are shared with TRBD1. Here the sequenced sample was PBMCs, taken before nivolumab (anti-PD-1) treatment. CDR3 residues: CASSYGTGGAYEQYF. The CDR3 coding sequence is TGTGCCAGCAGTTACGGGACAGGGGGCGCATACGAGCAGTACTTC.